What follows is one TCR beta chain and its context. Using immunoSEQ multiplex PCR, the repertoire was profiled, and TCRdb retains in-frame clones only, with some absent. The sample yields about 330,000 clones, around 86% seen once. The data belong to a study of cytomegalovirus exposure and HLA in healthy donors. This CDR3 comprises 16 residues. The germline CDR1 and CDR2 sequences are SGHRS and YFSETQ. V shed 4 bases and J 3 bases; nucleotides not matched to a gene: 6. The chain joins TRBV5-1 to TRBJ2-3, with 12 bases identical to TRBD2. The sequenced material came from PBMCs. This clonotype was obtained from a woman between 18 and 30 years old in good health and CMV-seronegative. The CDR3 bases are TGCGCCAGCAGCCCGACTAGCGGGAGTAAAACAGATACGCAGTATTTT. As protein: CASSPTSGSKTDTQYF. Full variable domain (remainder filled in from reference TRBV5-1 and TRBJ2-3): KAGVTQTPRYLIKTRGQQVTLSCSPISGHRSVSWYQQTPGQGLQFLFEYFSETQRNKGNFPGRFSGRQFSNSRSEMNVSTLELGDSALYLCASSPTSGSKTDTQYFGPGTRLTVL.